These T cell receptor beta chains were read from a single sample in a study of cytomegalovirus exposure and HLA in healthy donors. Clones were read by immunoSEQ multiplex PCR, and TCRdb kept only the in-frame ones, dropping some. The sample has 200,000 or so clones, 75% to 85% seen once; the top ten hold about an eighth. What was sequenced was PBMCs. All receptors derive from a woman aged 25 to 39 in good health and CMV-seropositive. Both conserved end residues are part of each CDR3. The D gene is left open where the match is weak. Only some rows state a clone size, as once, few, many or a class for expanded clones.

TRBJ2-1	TRBV6-1	.	.	TGTGCCAGCAGAATCAGGGGTTACAATGAGCAGTTCTTC	CASRIRGYNEQFF
TRBJ2-5	TRBV9	.	.	TGTGCCAGCAGCGTAGGGGGAGGCGAGACCCAGTACTTC	CASSVGGGETQYF
TRBJ2-2	TRBV6-6	.	.	TGTGCCAGCAGTAACAGGGTTAACACCGGGGAGCTGTTTTTT	CASSNRVNTGELFF
TRBJ2-7	TRBV11-1	.	.	TGTGCCAGCAGCTTAGGCCAGGGCAATAACGAGCAGTACTTC	CASSLGQGNNEQYF
TRBJ1-2	TRBV6-5	few	TRBD1	TGTGCCAGCAGTGCGACAGGGGGGCTGCGCTACACCTTC	CASSATGGLRYTF
TRBJ2-3	TRBV10-2	many	.	TGCGCCAGCAGGGGCTTAGAAGGCACAGATACGCAGTATTTT	CASRGLEGTDTQYF
TRBJ1-1	TRBV6-5	.	.	TGTGCCAGCAGTTACTCCCCCTCAGGGGCGATCTTTGAAGCTTTCTTT	CASSYSPSGAIFEAFF
TRBJ1-1	TRBV13	few	.	TGTGCCAGCCAACAGGGCACAGCTTTCTTT	CASQQGTAFF
TRBJ1-4	TRBV7-2	.	.	TGTGCCAGCAACCAAAGGGGGACAAGCGGTGAAAAACTGTTTTTT	CASNQRGTSGEKLFF
TRBJ2-7	TRBV2	.	.	TGTGCCAGCAGGGACCGGGACTTGGGGGAGCAGTACTTC	CASRDRDLGEQYF
TRBJ1-2	TRBV7-6	.	.	TGTGCCGTTCGTGGGGAGGGTGACTATGGCTACACCTTC	CAVRGEGDYGYTF
TRBJ1-4	TRBV5-1	once	.	TGCGCCAGCAGCCTCCGACCCCAACGGGTTTTCGACGAAAAACTGTTTTTT	CASSLRPQRVFDEKLFF
TRBJ2-7	TRBV5-6	few	.	TGTGCCAGCAGCTGGAGGGGGCAGGCCTACGAGCAGTACTTC	CASSWRGQAYEQYF
TRBJ1-2	TRBV5-1	.	.	TGCGCCAGCAGCCCAAAGGACTTTACTCTCTATGGCTACACCTTC	CASSPKDFTLYGYTF
TRBJ2-1	TRBV7-6	.	.	TGTGCCAGCAGCTTGACACATGAGCAGTTCTTC	CASSLTHEQFF
TRBJ2-1	TRBV28	.	.	TGTGCCTGCGAGGGGCAGGGGAGCGTGTACAATGAGCAGTTCTTC	CACEGQGSVYNEQFF
TRBJ1-2	TRBV2	.	TRBD1	TGTGCCAGCAGAACACAGGGGGCCTATGGCTACACCTTC	CASRTQGAYGYTF
TRBJ2-5	TRBV5-6	.	.	TGTGCCAGCAGCTTGGTTACCAGGGGTGAAGAGACCCAGTACTTC	CASSLVTRGEETQYF
TRBJ2-5	TRBV27	.	TRBD2	TGTGCCAGCAAGCTGACTAGCGGGAGAAATCAAGAGACCCAGTACTTC	CASKLTSGRNQETQYF
TRBJ2-3	TRBV27	.	TRBD1	TGTGCCAGCAGTTTCCCGCGACAGGGGGCAAGAAGCACAGATACGCAGTATTTT	CASSFPRQGARSTDTQYF
TRBJ2-1	TRBV5-1	.	TRBD1	TGCGCCAGCAGCTTGGGACAGGGTCCTGAGTGGAATGAGCAGTTCTTC	CASSLGQGPEWNEQFF
TRBJ2-3	TRBV15	once	.	TGTGCCACCAGGGTTCTGACAGCCCTCACAGATACGCAGTATTTT	CATRVLTALTDTQYF
TRBJ2-1	TRBV25-1	.	.	TGTGCCAGCAGAGTGCGGGACAGTGAGCAGTTCTTC	CASRVRDSEQFF
TRBJ1-1	TRBV19	.	.	TGTGCCAGTGGCTGGACTGAAGCTTTCTTT	CASGWTEAFF
TRBJ2-5	TRBV5-1	.	.	TGCGCCAGCAGCCACCCCAGTGGGAGAGGGGAGACCCAGTACTTC	CASSHPSGRGETQYF
TRBJ1-1	TRBV6-6	.	.	TGTGCCAGCAGTTATAAGCCTGCTGAAGCTTTCTTT	CASSYKPAEAFF
TRBJ2-7	TRBV6-1	.	.	TGTGCCAGCAGCATTAACAGCCCCTCCTACGAGCAGTACTTC	CASSINSPSYEQYF
TRBJ1-2	TRBV6-1	.	TRBD1	TGTGCCAGCTTGGCGGGACAGATAAACTATGGCTACACCTTC	CASLAGQINYGYTF
TRBJ1-2	TRBV10-2	.	.	TGCGCCAGCAGTGAGTTCGCGGGACATGGCTACACCTTC	CASSEFAGHGYTF
TRBJ2-1	TRBV29-1	.	.	TGCAGCGTCCCAGACCCCGGCGGCCTCGATGAGCAGTTCTTC	CSVPDPGGLDEQFF
TRBJ2-5	TRBV2	few	.	TGTGCCAGCACAGAAGAGACCCAGTACTTC	CASTEETQYF
TRBJ2-7	TRBV19	.	.	TGTGCCAGTAGTATGGGGAATCTAGCAAACTCCGAGCAGTACTTC	CASSMGNLANSEQYF
TRBJ2-7	TRBV28	.	.	TGTGCCAGCAGGCCCCCCGGGGCCTACGAGCAGTACTTC	CASRPPGAYEQYF
TRBJ1-2	TRBV29-1	.	TRBD1	TGCAGCACCCTCGGTGGGGGGACAGGGTCTGGCTACACCTTC	CSTLGGGTGSGYTF
TRBJ2-3	TRBV5-1	.	TRBD2	TGCGCCAGCAGCATTGGACTAGCGGGAGGGCAGGCAGATACGCAGTATTTT	CASSIGLAGGQADTQYF
TRBJ2-1	TRBV4-1	.	.	TGCGCCAGCAGCCAAGATCGGGGAGCGGGCGTCTCCTACAATGAGCAGTTCTTC	CASSQDRGAGVSYNEQFF
TRBJ2-6	TRBV5-1	.	.	TGCGCCAGCAGTCAAAGCCCCTCTGGGGCCAACGTCCTGACTTTC	CASSQSPSGANVLTF
TRBJ2-7	TRBV9	.	.	TGTGCCAGTTCACCGGGACAAGGATTCTACGAGCAGTACTTC	CASSPGQGFYEQYF
TRBJ2-1	TRBV2	.	TRBD2	TGTGCCAGCAGTGAACACGCGGGAGCCTACAATGAGCAGTTCTTC	CASSEHAGAYNEQFF
TRBJ2-7	TRBV28	.	.	TGTGCCAGCAGTTTTAAGTTAGAAGGGACAAGGACCTACGAGCAGTACTTC	CASSFKLEGTRTYEQYF
TRBJ2-3	TRBV5-1	once	TRBD1	TGCGCCAGCAGCTTGTACAGGGGTCAGGATACGCAGTATTTT	CASSLYRGQDTQYF
TRBJ2-7	TRBV6-5	.	TRBD1	TGTGCCAGCAGCCGGACAGGCTACGAGCAGTACTTC	CASSRTGYEQYF
TRBJ1-2	TRBV6-1	.	.	TGTGCCAGCATAAGGGCCTTAGGGGGCTATGGCTACACCTTC	CASIRALGGYGYTF
TRBJ2-2	TRBV7-3	.	.	TGTGCCAGCAGCTTAGCGGGGCCGAACACCGGGGAGCTGTTTTTT	CASSLAGPNTGELFF
TRBJ2-1	TRBV18	.	.	TGTGCCAGCTCACCTTACAACGACAATGAGCAGTTCTTC	CASSPYNDNEQFF
TRBJ2-1	TRBV5-4	.	.	TGTGCCAGCAGCTTGGGTTCATTGAGCTCCTACAATGAGCAGTTCTTC	CASSLGSLSSYNEQFF
TRBJ1-2	TRBV28	.	TRBD1	TGTGCCAGCACCCGACAGGGCTATGGCTACACCTTC	CASTRQGYGYTF
TRBJ1-2	TRBV28	once	TRBD1	TGTGCCAGCAGTGACCCCGGGACAGGGGGCGCCTACTATGGCTACACCTTC	CASSDPGTGGAYYGYTF
TRBJ1-2	TRBV19	.	.	TGTGCCAGTAGTGACAGATTGGGGAACACCTTC	CASSDRLGNTF